The 32 T cell receptor beta chains below come from one sample, sequenced in a study of blood T cell repertoires in COVID-19. TCRdb's copy holds only in-frame clones and misses some; the assay was immunoSEQ multiplex PCR. Altogether approximately 490,000 clones are present, around 90% being singletons, with the ten largest covering about 0.65%. The sequencing input was PBMCs or T cells enriched from blood (not recorded which). The source of these receptors is a woman in her late teens or twenties who had recovered from COVID-19.

On this clone itself: Additional DNA sequences in this sample encode the identical CDR3. The CDR3 bases are TGCGCCAGCAGCTTGGGACAGGGGACCTATGGCTACACCTTC. Its translation is CASSLGQGTYGYTF. The chain is built from TRBV5-1 and TRBJ1-2, with 8 positions matching TRBD1. J gave up 4 bases and V 0 bases, and 2 bases lay outside the gene matches. CDR1 and CDR2 from the germline V gene are SGHRS and YFSETQ. The CDR3 covers 14 residues.

V gene TRBV18 combines with J gene TRBJ1-3, with 9 bases identical to TRBD1. Per the germline V gene, CDR1 is KGHSH and CDR2 is LQKENI. Trimming cost V 4 bases and J 3 bases; bases outside gene matches: 1. CDR3 length: 14 amino acids. CDR3 loop: CASSRDRDGNTIYF. The DNA of the CDR3 is TGTGCCAGCTCACGGGACAGGGATGGAAACACCATATATTTT.

CDR3 coding DNA: TGTGCCAGTTGCGAAAATATGAGCTCCTATAATTCACCCCTCCACTTT. The encoded protein is CASCENMSSYNSPLHF. This sequence joins TRBV19 and TRBJ1-6; D gene ambiguous. The CDR3 is 16 residues long. Germline-derived CDR1 and CDR2 are LNHDA and SQIVND (reference sequence). V lost 8 bases to trimming and J lost 0 bases, with 14 bases between them.

This clone was found once. Additional DNA sequences in this sample encode the identical CDR3. V usage is TRBV5-4 and J usage is TRBJ2-7; 8 nucleotides match TRBD2. Germline V gene sequence: CDR1 SGHNT, CDR2 YYREEE (reference sequence). The CDR3 has 14 residues. The V segment lost 0 bases and the J segment 2 bases; nucleotides outside the gene matches: 1. For the CDR3, the DNA is TGTGCCAGCAGCTTGGGCGGGGGGACCTACGAGCAGTACTTC. It is translated as CASSLGGGTYEQYF.

This clone was seen once. V usage is TRBV6-5 and J usage is TRBJ2-5, with D perhaps TRBD2 (5 bases). Germline values: CDR1 MNHEY, CDR2 SVGAGI. There are 15 residues in the CDR3. Trimming removed 0 bases at V and 1 base at J, with 9 bases between. As DNA, the CDR3 is TGTGCCAGCAGTTACTCGGTCAGCGGCCAAGAGACCCAGTACTTC. It yields the protein CASSYSVSGQETQYF.

The rearrangement links TRBV30 to TRBJ1-1, with TRBD1 matching over 7 bases. Germline-derived CDR1 and CDR2 are GTSNPN and SVGIG (reference sequence). This CDR3 comprises 15 residues. After removal of 2 bases from V and 1 base from J, the junction contained 7 bases not matched to a gene. The CDR3: CAWSLSGQSNTEAFF. In DNA form, the CDR3 reads TGTGCCTGGAGTCTCTCGGGACAGTCGAACACTGAAGCTTTCTTT.

This clone appeared once. This chain uses TRBV7-2 with TRBJ2-5, with D possibly TRBD1 on 6 matching bases. CDR1 and CDR2 from the germline V gene are SGHTA and FQGNSA. The CDR3 loop spans 15 amino acids. V was clipped by 3 bases and J by 1 base, with 12 bases between them. The CDR3 DNA follows: TGTGCCAGCAGCTTGGGGGCCGATCCCCAAGAGACCCAGTACTTC. It is translated as CASSLGADPQETQYF.

The rearrangement joins TRBV5-4 to TRBJ2-7, with 9 positions matching TRBD2. Trimming cost V 4 bases and J 4 bases; bases outside gene matches: 6. The CDR3 totals 14 residues. The V gene's germline CDR1 is SGHNT and CDR2 YYREEE (reference sequence). This CDR3 reads CASSPDLAGYEQYF. CDR3 in DNA: TGTGCCAGCAGCCCAGATCTAGCGGGGTACGAGCAGTACTTC.

The rearrangement uses TRBV29-1 and TRBJ1-1; D call uncertain. Between the trimmed V and J ends, which lost 4 bases and 6 bases, there was a span of 15 bases. The length of the CDR3 is 13 residues. Germline lookup yields CDR1 SQVTM and CDR2 ANQGSEA. CDR3 sequence reads: CSVGRDERAEAFF. The CDR3 bases are TGCAGCGTTGGTCGGGATGAGAGGGCTGAAGCTTTCTTT.

A remark on this clone: This sample also contains other DNA sequences that code for the same CDR3. The chain is built from TRBV12-3 or TRBV12-4 and TRBJ1-5; D unclear. The V end was cut by 3 bases, the J end by 1 base, with 4 bases between. The CDR3 covers 13 residues. As DNA, the CDR3 is TGTGCCAGCAGTTTGGGCAGCAATCAGCCCCAGCATTTT. Translating gives CASSLGSNQPQHF.

A remark on this clone: Other DNA sequences in the same sample also yield this CDR3. The chain couples TRBV4-1 to TRBJ2-7; D might be TRBD2 (6 bases). The CDR3 totals 13 residues. Germline CDR1 reads MGHRA; CDR2 reads YSYEKL. Trimming removed 3 bases from V and 2 bases from J, with 8 bases in between. The CDR3 spells CASSQGGTYEQYF. CDR3 DNA sequence: TGCGCCAGCAGCCAGGGGGGAACCTACGAGCAGTACTTC.

This clone was counted a few times. The genes are TRBV7-8 and TRBJ2-5; no reliable D call. V lost 5 bases and J lost 4, with 11 bases in between. Germline assignment: CDR1 SGHVS and CDR2 FQNEAQ. The length of the CDR3 is 13 residues. The CDR3 reads CASSVGRTETQYF. The CDR3 DNA is TGTGCCAGCAGCGTGGGCCGCACAGAGACCCAGTACTTC. Using reference TRBV7-8 and TRBJ2-5 for the parts outside the CDR3, the full variable domain is GAGVSQSPRYKVAKRGQDVALRCDPISGHVSLFWYQQALGQGPEFLTYFQNEAQLDKSGLPSDRFFAERPEGSVSTLKIQRTQQEDSAVYLCASSVGRTETQYFGPGTRLLVL.

The chain is built from TRBV5-1 and TRBJ1-2; D may be TRBD1 (5 bases). This CDR3 is 15 amino acids long. Trimming stripped 4 bases from V and 7 bases from J, with 20 bases between. CDR1 is SGHRS and CDR2 is YFSETQ in the germline V gene. The CDR3 loop is CASSADSGGGGGYTF. Written as DNA, the CDR3 is TGCGCCAGCAGCGCCGACAGTGGGGGAGGCGGTGGCTACACCTTC.

CDR3 sequence: CASSFRDRVTEAFF. The CDR3 DNA is TGTGCCAGCAGCTTTCGGGACAGAGTCACTGAAGCTTTCTTT. The genes are TRBV11-1 and TRBJ1-1, with 7 bases matching TRBD1. V lost 3 bases to trimming and J lost 4 bases; unmatched junction nucleotides: 5. This CDR3 is built from 14 residues. CDR1 SGHAT and CDR2 FQDESV come from the germline V gene (reference sequence). The full variable domain, with the rest looked up from reference TRBV11-1 and TRBJ1-1, is EAEVAQSPRYKITEKSQAVAFWCDPISGHATLYWYRQILGQGPELLVQFQDESVVDDSQLPKDRFSAERLKGVDSTLKIQPAELGDSAMYLCASSFRDRVTEAFFGQGTRLTVV.

V is TRBV20-1 and J is TRBJ2-7; D is ambiguous. Germline CDR1 and CDR2: DFQATT and SNEGSKA (reference sequence). This CDR3 contains 14 residues. V was pared by 3 bases and J by 0 bases, with 12 bases between. The chain's CDR3 is CSASSHGPSYEQYF. The CDR3 DNA follows: TGCAGTGCTAGTTCGCATGGGCCCTCCTACGAGCAGTACTTC.

This clone was seen just once. The CDR3 protein is CASSLQGGSPLHF. The CDR3 region has the DNA TGTGCCAGCAGCTTACAGGGCGGTTCACCCCTCCACTTT. V gene TRBV7-8 combines with J gene TRBJ1-6; a weak D match, TRBD1 (5 bases). This CDR3 region has 13 residues. The germline V gene encodes CDR1 SGHVS and CDR2 FQNEAQ. Between the trimmed V and J ends, which lost 2 bases and 9 bases, there was a span of 8 bases.

This chain uses TRBV6-5 with TRBJ2-6; D gene uncertain. Between the trimmed V and J ends, which lost 5 bases and 9 bases, there was a span of 17 bases. This CDR3 is 15 amino acids long. The germline gives CDR1 MNHEY, CDR2 SVGAGI. CDR3 amino acids: CASSPPGVEINVLTF. The CDR3 DNA reads TGTGCCAGCAGTCCCCCCGGAGTTGAAATCAACGTCCTGACTTTC.

The chain is built from TRBV7-2 and TRBJ2-6; the D is unclear. Between the trimmed V and J ends, which lost 8 bases and 3 bases, there was a span of 8 bases. The CDR3 is 13 amino acids. CDR1 is SGHTA and CDR2 is FQGNSA in the germline V gene. The CDR3 DNA is TGTGCCAGCGCCACCTATGGGGCCAACGTCCTGACTTTC. This encodes CASATYGANVLTF.

The genes are TRBV9 and TRBJ2-3; 9 bases are a match to TRBD1. The CDR3 has 17 residues. CDR1 SGDLS and CDR2 YYNGEE come from the germline V gene. Trimming removed 4 bases from V and 0 bases from J; junction bases left unmatched: 9. The CDR3 bases are TGTGCCAGCAGCTCCACACAGGGGGCCACTAGCACAGATACGCAGTATTTT. It encodes CASSSTQGATSTDTQYF. The full variable domain, its missing parts supplied by reference TRBV9 and TRBJ2-3, is DSGVTQTPKHLITATGQRVTLRCSPRSGDLSVYWYQQSLDQGLQFLIQYYNGEERAKGNILERFSAQQFPDLHSELNLSSLELGDSALYFCASSSTQGATSTDTQYFGPGTRLTVL.

This clone was seen a handful of times. This sample also contains other DNA sequences that code for the same CDR3. The J gene is TRBJ2-7, the V gene TRBV27, with TRBD1 matching 9 bases. J gave up 5 bases and V 5 bases, and 7 bases lay outside the gene matches. This CDR3 has 14 amino acids. Germline lookup yields CDR1 MNHEY and CDR2 SMNVEV (reference sequence). The CDR3 coding sequence is TGTGCCAGCAGTCCTTCGACAGGGGGAAACGAGCAGTACTTC. Translated: CASSPSTGGNEQYF.

CDR3 residues: CASSTKTGGNEQFF. The DNA of the CDR3 is TGTGCCAGTAGTACGAAGACAGGGGGAAATGAGCAGTTCTTC. This chain joins TRBV19 and TRBJ2-1, with TRBD1 matching 9 bases. This CDR3 has 14 amino acids. V lost 4 bases and J lost 7; bases outside the gene matches: 5. Looked up from germline, CDR1 is LNHDA and CDR2 is SQIVND (reference sequence).

The J gene is TRBJ2-7, the V gene TRBV6-6; D might be TRBD2 (5 bases). Trimming removed 5 bases at V and 5 bases at J, with 22 bases between. The CDR3 extends over 16 amino acids. The germline V gene has CDR1 MNHNY and CDR2 SVGAGI (reference sequence). The DNA for the CDR3 is TGTGCCAGCAGTATCATCCGTGAGAGGGAAGGGAACGAGCAGTACTTC. It encodes CASSIIREREGNEQYF.

V usage is TRBV12-3 or TRBV12-4 and J usage is TRBJ1-2; 7 bases match TRBD1. J was trimmed by 10 bases and V by 7 bases; bases with no gene match: 9. This CDR3 has 12 residues. The CDR3 sequence: CASTQGVSPYTF. The CDR3 DNA reads TGTGCCAGCACCCAGGGGGTATCCCCCTACACCTTC.

This chain joins TRBV7-9 and TRBJ2-1, with 12 bases lining up with TRBD2. The germline CDR1 and CDR2 sequences are SEHNR and FQNEAQ (reference sequence). V shed 4 bases, J shed 3 bases, and the junction held 7 bases outside the gene matches. The CDR3 loop spans 17 amino acids. The CDR3, as DNA: TGTGCCAGCAGCTCGACTAGCGGGGGCCCAAGCTACAATGAGCAGTTCTTC. Its translation is CASSSTSGGPSYNEQFF.

Comment on this clone: This may be a read error: a much more frequent sequence differs by one nucleotide. The chain joins TRBV16 to TRBJ1-2; the match to TRBD1 covers 8 bases. The V segment lost 4 bases and the J segment 6 bases; nucleotides outside the gene matches: 1. Looked up from germline, CDR1 is KGHSY and CDR2 is FQNENV. The CDR3 totals 12 residues. The CDR3 sequence: CASSLTGDGYTF. The DNA for the CDR3 is TGTGCCAGCAGCCTGACAGGGGATGGCTACACCTTC.

This clone showed up just a few times. The V call is TRBV28, the J call TRBJ1-3; D is unclear. The V and J ends lost 5 bases and 4 bases respectively, with 9 bases between them. The CDR3 is made up of 13 amino acids. The germline V gene has CDR1 MDHEN and CDR2 SYDVKM. CDR3 sequence: CASSRGTGNTIYF. In DNA form, the CDR3 reads TGTGCCAGCAGTCGGGGAACCGGAAACACCATATATTTT. Together with reference TRBV28 and TRBJ1-3, the CDR3 gives the full variable domain: DVKVTQSSRYLVKRTGEKVFLECVQDMDHENMFWYRQDPGLGLRLIYFSYDVKMKEKGDIPEGYSVSREKKERFSLILESASTNQTSMYLCASSRGTGNTIYFGEGSWLTVV.

The V call is TRBV14, the J call TRBJ2-5, with D unclear. This CDR3 contains 14 residues. The V and J ends lost 2 bases and 5 bases respectively, with 12 bases between them. Germline lookup yields CDR1 SGHDN and CDR2 FVKESK. DNA of the CDR3: TGTGCCAGCAGCCAATTAGAGCATTACGAGACCCAGTACTTC. Translated: CASSQLEHYETQYF.

This clone came up once. This chain links TRBV5-4 with TRBJ2-5; maybe TRBD2 (6 bases). The CDR3 extends over 13 amino acids. The germline gives CDR1 SGHNT, CDR2 YYREEE (reference sequence). V was trimmed by 4 bases and J by 9 bases, leaving 16 bases between them. Here the CDR3 DNA reads TGTGCCAGCAGCCGGGGGTACGACGGGCCCCAGTACTTC. Encoded protein: CASSRGYDGPQYF.

The V call is TRBV15, the J call TRBJ2-5, with 7 bases fitting TRBD2. Germline V gene lookup returns CDR1 LNHNV and CDR2 YYDKDF (reference sequence). This CDR3 has 14 amino acids. V lost 3 bases and J lost 1; bases outside the gene matches: 2. CDR3 bases: TGTGCCACCAGCAGGTGGGGGGGCCAAGAGACCCAGTACTTC. Translated, it gives CATSRWGGQETQYF. Combining the CDR3 with reference TRBV15 and TRBJ2-5 gives the whole variable domain DAMVIQNPRYQVTQFGKPVTLSCSQTLNHNVMYWYQQKSSQAPKLLFHYYDKDFNNEADTPDNFQSRRPNTSFCFLDIRSPGLGDTAMYLCATSRWGGQETQYFGPGTRLLVL.

The genes are TRBV11-2 and TRBJ2-5; 7 nucleotides align to TRBD1. Germline V gene data show CDR1 as SGHAT and CDR2 as FQNNGV. V was clipped by 3 bases and J by 0 bases; unmatched bases: 7. The length of the CDR3 is 16 residues. CDR3 bases: TGTGCCAGCAGCTTTAGAACAGGGGAACACCAAGAGACCCAGTACTTC. This gives the protein CASSFRTGEHQETQYF.

This clone was detected once. CDR3 region: CASSAQGGDEKLFF. The CDR3 DNA is TGTGCCAGCAGCGCACAGGGAGGGGATGAAAAACTGTTTTTT. The chain has TRBV9 and TRBJ1-4; tentative D call: TRBD1 (6 bases). The germline V gene has CDR1 SGDLS and CDR2 YYNGEE. Between the trimmed V and J ends, which lost 3 bases and 6 bases, there was a span of 12 bases. The CDR3 is made up of 14 amino acids.

This clone was detected only a few times. This chain joins TRBV9 and TRBJ1-6, with 7 bases lining up with TRBD1. Trimming at V came to 4 bases and at J to 0 bases, leaving 13 bases not matched to a gene. Germline values: CDR1 SGDLS, CDR2 YYNGEE. CDR3 size: 19 residues. The CDR3: CASSPHGQDASSYNSPLHF. The CDR3 DNA is TGTGCCAGCAGCCCTCACGGACAGGACGCTAGCTCCTATAATTCACCCCTCCACTTT.